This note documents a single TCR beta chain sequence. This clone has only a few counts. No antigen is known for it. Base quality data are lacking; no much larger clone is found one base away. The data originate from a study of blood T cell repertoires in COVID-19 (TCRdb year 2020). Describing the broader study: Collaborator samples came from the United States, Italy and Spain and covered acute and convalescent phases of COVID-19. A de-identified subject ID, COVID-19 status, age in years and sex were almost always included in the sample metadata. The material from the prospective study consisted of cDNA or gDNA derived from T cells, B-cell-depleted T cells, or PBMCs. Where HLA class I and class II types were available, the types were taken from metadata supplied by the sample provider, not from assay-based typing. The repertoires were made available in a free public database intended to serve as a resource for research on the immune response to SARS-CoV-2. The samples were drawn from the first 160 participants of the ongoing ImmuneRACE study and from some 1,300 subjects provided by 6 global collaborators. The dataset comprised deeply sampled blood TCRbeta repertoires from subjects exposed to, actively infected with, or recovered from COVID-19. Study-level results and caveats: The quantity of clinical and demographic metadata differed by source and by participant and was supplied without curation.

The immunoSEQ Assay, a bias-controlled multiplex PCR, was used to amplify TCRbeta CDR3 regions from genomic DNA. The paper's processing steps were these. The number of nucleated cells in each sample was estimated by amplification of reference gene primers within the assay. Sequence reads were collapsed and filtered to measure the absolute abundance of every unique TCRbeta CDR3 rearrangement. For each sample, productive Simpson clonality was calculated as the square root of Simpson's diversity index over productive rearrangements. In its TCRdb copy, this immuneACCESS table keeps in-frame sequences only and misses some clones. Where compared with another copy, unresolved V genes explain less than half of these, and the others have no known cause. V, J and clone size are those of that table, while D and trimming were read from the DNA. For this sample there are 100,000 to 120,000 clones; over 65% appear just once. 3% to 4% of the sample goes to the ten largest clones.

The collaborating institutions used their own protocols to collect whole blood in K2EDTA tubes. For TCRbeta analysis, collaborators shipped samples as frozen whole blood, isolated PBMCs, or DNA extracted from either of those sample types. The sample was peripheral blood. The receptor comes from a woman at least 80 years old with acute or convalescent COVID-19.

Read as DNA, the sequence is TGTGCCAGCAGCTTAGGCCGGCAGGGGGCCTATGGCTACACCTTC. Translated, this is CASSLGRQGAYGYTF. Here the chain combines TRBV13 and TRBJ1-2; 8 bases in between match TRBD1. Taken from the germline V gene (reference sequence), the CDR1 and CDR2 loops are PRHDT and FYEKMQ. The CDR3 goes from the cysteine to the phenylalanine over 15 residues. Only the CDR3 DNA is retained, 45 bases long and in frame from the first base. Germline trimming amounts to 0 bases on V and 4 bases on J, with 4 as the count of junction bases outside the gene matches.